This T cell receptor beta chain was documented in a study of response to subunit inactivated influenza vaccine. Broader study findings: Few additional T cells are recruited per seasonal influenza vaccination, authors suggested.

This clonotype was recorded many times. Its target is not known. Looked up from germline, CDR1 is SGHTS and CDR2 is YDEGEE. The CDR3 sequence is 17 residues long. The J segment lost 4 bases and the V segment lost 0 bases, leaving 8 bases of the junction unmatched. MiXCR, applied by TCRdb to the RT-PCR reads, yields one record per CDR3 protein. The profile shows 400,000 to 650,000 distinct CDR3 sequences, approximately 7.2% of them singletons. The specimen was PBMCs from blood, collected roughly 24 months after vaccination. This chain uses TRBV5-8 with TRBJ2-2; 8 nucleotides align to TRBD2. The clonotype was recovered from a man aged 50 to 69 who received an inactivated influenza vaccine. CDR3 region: CASSLGWTSFGTGELFF. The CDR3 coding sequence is TGTGCCAGCAGCTTGGGCTGGACTAGCTTCGGCACCGGGGAGCTGTTTTTT.